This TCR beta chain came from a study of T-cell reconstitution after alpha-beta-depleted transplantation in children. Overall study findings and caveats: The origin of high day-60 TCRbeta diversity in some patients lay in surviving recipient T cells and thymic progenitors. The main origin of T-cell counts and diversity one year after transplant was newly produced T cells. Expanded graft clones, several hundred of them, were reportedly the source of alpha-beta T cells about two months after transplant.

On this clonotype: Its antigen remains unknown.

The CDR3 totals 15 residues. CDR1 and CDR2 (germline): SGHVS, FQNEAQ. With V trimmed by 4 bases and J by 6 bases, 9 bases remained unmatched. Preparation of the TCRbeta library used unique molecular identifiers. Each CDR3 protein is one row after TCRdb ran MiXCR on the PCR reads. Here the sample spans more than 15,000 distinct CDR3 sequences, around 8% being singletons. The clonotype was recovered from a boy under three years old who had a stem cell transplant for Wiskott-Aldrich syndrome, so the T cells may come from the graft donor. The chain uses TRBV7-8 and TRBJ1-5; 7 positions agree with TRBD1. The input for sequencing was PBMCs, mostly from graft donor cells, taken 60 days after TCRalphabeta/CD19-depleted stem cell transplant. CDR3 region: CASSSRTGGSQPQHF. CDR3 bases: TGTGCCAGCAGCTCGAGGACAGGCGGGAGTCAGCCCCAGCATTTT.